This TCR beta chain was observed in a study of shared clonotypes between healthy human individuals. This clone occurred once. As yet, its antigen is unknown. An assay was performed, and its level was deep. The table came from immunoSEQ multiplex PCR; TCRdb's copy has only in-frame clones and leaves some out. The sample comprises about 1 million clones, roughly 75% of which are singletons, and approximately 1.5% rests with the top ten. Points from the study as a whole: A small donor pool kept down the genetic and exposure-history diversity that was represented. Generally, estimated richness proved larger in naive subsets than it did in memory subsets. Non-shared clonotypes showed lower generation probabilities than clonotypes common to all four donors.

The sample comprised memory CD4+ T cells sorted from blood. Subset of the sample: CD45RA-negative fraction. The receptor comes from a man aged 18 to 29 in good health.

This CDR3 is CASSFEGWASLSYEQYF. The CDR3 coding sequence is TGTGCCAGCAGCTTTGAGGGTTGGGCTAGCCTCTCCTACGAGCAGTACTTC. The rearrangement uses TRBV13 and TRBJ2-7, with D possibly being TRBD2 (5 bases). V was clipped by 3 bases and J by 0 bases, with 18 bases between them. Germline V gene sequence: CDR1 PRHDT, CDR2 FYEKMQ (reference sequence). The CDR3 spans 17 residues.